This T cell receptor (beta chain) was sequenced during a study of regulatory T cells in long-lasting Graves disease. Notes on the study in general: Among samples with persistent disease, TRBV28, TRBJ1-2 and TRBJ2-5 were favored.

Turning to this clonotype: Its target is unknown.

TCR beta libraries were built with iRepertoire HTBI primers and Arm-PCR of CDR3 regions. TCRdb reprocessed the multiplex PCR reads with MiXCR, giving one entry per CDR3 protein. Among over 250,000 distinct CDR3 sequences listed, under 25% were seen once. Germline V lookup: CDR1 SEHNR, CDR2 FQNEAQ (reference sequence). The CDR3 sequence is 17 residues long. Trimming cost V 11 bases and J 1 base; bases outside gene matches: 16. The time point denotes: persistent/refractory GD, antithyroid drugs over 5 years with positive TRAb. From RNA extracted from PBMCs, the TCR library was made. Patients with Graves' disease were diagnosed by American Thyroid Association guidelines. An endocrinology department located in Xi'an, China, was where the patients came from. Peripheral blood, about 10 milliliters of it, was drawn into EDTA tubes.

Sequenced here: peripheral blood mononuclear cells (PBMCs), sampled when the disease was refractory, from a patient treated with antithyroid drugs. This chain joins TRBV7-9 and TRBJ1-2, with 10 bases fitting TRBD1. The receptor was derived from a female donor with Graves disease. The CDR3 region is CAGQGSFGTGVNYGYTF. The CDR3 region has the DNA TGTGCCGGCCAAGGGAGCTTTGGGACAGGGGTTAACTATGGCTACACCTTC.